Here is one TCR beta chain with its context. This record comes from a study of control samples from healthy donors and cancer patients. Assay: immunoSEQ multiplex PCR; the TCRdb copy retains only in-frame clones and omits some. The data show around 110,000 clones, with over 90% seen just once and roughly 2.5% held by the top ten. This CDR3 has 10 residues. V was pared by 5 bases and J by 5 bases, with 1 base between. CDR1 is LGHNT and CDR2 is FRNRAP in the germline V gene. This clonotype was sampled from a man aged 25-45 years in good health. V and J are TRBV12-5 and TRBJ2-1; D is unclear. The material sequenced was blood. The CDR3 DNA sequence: TGTGCTAGTGGTGACAATGAGCAGTTCTTC. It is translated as CASGDNEQFF. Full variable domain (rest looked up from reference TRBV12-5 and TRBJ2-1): DARVTQTPRHKVTEMGQEVTMRCQPILGHNTVFWYRQTMMQGLELLAYFRNRAPLDDSGMPKDRFSAEMPDATLATLKIQPSEPRDSAVYFCASGDNEQFFGPGTRLTVL.